This TCR beta chain stems from a study of CD8+ T cells in alopecia areata. Germline V CDR1 and CDR2: SGHRS, YFSETQ. The CDR3 is 14 amino acids. Trimming removed 5 bases from V and 1 base from J; junction bases left unmatched: 5. This clone was recorded a few times. Sequencing relied on a cDNA template that was reverse transcribed from extracted RNA. Sequencing used immunoSEQ multiplex PCR; TCRdb keeps in-frame clones, though not all of them. Seen here are 140,000 or so clones, about 47% observed once, and the top ten hold 0.99%. The receptor comes from a human donor with alopecia areata. This sample comprised CD4+ T cells sorted from blood, obtained at week 0. J is TRBJ1-1 and V is TRBV5-1; 7 nucleotides line up with TRBD1. CDR3 residues: CASRSGQPNTEAFF. CDR3 sequence (DNA): TGCGCCAGCAGGTCGGGACAGCCGAACACTGAAGCTTTCTTT.